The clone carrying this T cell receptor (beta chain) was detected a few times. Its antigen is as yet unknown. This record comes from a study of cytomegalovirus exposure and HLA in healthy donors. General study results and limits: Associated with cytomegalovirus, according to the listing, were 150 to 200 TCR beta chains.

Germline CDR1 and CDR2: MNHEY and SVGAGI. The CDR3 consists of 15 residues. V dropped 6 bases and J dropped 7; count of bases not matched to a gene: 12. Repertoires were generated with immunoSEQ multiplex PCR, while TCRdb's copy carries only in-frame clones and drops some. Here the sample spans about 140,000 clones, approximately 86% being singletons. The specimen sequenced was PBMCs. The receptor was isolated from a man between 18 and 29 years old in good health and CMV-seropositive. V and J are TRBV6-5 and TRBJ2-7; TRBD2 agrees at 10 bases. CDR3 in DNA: TGTGCCAGCAGCGTAAGCGGGAGGGCCCCTCGTGAGCAGTACTTC. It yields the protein CASSVSGRAPREQYF.